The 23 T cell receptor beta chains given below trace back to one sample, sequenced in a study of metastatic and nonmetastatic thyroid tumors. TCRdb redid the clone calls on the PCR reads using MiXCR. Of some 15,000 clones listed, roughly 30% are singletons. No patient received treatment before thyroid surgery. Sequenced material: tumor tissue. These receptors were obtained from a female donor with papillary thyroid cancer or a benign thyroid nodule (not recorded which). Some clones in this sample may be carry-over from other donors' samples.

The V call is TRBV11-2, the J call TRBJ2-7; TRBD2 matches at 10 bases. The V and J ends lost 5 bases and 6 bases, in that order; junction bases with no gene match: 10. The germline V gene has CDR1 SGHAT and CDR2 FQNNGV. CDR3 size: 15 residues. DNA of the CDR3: TGTGCCAGCAGCCCCTCAGCGGGAGGGCCGGTCGAGCAGTACTTC. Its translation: CASSPSAGGPVEQYF.

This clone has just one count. The chain's CDR3 is CSAPGGGTLYGYTF. Written as DNA, the CDR3 is TGCAGTGCCCCGGGGGGGGGCACCCTTTATGGCTACACCTTC. The chain employs TRBV20-1 and TRBJ1-2, with D maybe TRBD1 (6 bases). Trimming cost V 6 bases and J 5 bases, with 19 bases left between them. The CDR3 is 14 residues long. Germline CDR1 reads DFQATT; CDR2 reads SNEGSKA (reference sequence).

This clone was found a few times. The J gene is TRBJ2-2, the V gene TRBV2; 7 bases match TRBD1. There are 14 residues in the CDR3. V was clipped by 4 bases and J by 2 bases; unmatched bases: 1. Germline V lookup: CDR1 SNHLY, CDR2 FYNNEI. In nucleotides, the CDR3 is TGTGCCAGCAGTGGACAGGGTAACACCGGGGAGCTGTTTTTT. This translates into CASSGQGNTGELFF.

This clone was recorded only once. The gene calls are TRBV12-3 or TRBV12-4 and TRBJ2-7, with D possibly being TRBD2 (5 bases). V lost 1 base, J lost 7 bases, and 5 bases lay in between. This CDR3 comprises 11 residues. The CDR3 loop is CASSLGGEQYF. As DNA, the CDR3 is TGTGCCAGCAGTTTAGGAGGGGAGCAGTACTTC.

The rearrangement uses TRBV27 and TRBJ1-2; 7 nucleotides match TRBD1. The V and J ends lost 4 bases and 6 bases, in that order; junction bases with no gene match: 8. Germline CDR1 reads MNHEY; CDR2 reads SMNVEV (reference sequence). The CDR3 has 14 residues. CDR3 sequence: CASSSTGAYDGYTF. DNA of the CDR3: TGTGCCAGCAGTTCTACAGGGGCCTACGATGGCTACACCTTC.

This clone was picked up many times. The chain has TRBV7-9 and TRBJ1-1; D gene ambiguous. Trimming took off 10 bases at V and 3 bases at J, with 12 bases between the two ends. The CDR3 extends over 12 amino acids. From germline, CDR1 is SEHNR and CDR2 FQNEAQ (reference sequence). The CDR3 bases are TGTGCCAACGGAAGGAGGGACACTGAAGCTTTCTTT. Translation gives CANGRRDTEAFF.

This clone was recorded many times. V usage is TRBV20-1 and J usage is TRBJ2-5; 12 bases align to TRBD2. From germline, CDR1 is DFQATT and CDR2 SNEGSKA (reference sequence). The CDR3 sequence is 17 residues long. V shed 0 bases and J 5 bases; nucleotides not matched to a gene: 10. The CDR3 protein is CSAREPSGRASPETQYF. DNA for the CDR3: TGCAGTGCTAGAGAACCTAGCGGGAGGGCCAGTCCCGAGACCCAGTACTTC.

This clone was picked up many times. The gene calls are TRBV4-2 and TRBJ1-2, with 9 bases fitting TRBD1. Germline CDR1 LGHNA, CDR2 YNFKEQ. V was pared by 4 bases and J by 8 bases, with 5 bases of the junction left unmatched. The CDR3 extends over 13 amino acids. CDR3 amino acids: CASSRDRAEGYTF. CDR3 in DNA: TGTGCCAGCAGCCGGGACAGGGCGGAGGGCTACACCTTC.

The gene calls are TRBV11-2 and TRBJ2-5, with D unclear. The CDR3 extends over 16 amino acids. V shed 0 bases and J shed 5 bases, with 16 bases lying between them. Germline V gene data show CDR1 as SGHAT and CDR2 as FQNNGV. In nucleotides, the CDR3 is TGTGCCAGCAGCTTAGATGGAGTAGCAGGTGGGGAGACCCAGTACTTC. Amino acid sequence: CASSLDGVAGGETQYF.

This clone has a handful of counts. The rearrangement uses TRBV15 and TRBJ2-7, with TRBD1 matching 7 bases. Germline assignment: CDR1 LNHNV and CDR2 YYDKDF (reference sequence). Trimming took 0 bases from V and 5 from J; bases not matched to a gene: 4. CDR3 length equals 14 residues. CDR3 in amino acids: CATSRELGGHEQYF. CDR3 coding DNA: TGTGCCACCAGCAGAGAGTTAGGGGGCCACGAGCAGTACTTC.

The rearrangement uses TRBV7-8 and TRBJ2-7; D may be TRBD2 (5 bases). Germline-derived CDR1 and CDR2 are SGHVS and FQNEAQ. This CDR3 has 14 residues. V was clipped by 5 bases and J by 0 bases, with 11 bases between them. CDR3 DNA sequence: TGTGCCAGCAGCCGAATCCTAGCCTCCTACGAGCAGTACTTC. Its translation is CASSRILASYEQYF.

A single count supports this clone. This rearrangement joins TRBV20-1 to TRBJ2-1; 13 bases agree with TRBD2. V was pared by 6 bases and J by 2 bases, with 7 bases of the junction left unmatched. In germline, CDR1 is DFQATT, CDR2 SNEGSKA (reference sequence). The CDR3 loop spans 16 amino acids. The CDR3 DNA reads TGCAGTGCGCAACGACTAGCGGGAGGTACCTACAATGAGCAGTTCTTC. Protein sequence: CSAQRLAGGTYNEQFF.

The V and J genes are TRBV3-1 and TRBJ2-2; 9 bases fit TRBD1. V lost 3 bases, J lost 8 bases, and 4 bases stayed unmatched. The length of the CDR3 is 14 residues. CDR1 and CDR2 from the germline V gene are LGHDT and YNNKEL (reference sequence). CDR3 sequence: CASSQTGGKGELFF. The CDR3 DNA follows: TGTGCCAGCAGCCAGACAGGGGGGAAGGGGGAGCTGTTTTTT.

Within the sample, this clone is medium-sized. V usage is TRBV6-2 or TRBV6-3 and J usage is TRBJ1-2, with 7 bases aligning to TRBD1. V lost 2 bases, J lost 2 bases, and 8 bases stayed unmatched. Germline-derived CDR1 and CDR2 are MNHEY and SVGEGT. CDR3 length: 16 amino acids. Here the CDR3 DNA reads TGTGCCAGCAGTTACGCGGTCGGCAGGGGGAACTATGGCTACACCTTC. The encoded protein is CASSYAVGRGNYGYTF.

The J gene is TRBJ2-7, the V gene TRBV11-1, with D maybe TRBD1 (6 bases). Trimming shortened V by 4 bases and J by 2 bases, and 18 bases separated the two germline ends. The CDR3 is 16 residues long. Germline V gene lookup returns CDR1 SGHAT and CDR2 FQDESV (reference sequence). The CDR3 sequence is CASSSFWDTDTYEQYF. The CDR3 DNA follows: TGTGCCAGCAGCTCTTTCTGGGACACGGATACCTACGAGCAGTACTTC.

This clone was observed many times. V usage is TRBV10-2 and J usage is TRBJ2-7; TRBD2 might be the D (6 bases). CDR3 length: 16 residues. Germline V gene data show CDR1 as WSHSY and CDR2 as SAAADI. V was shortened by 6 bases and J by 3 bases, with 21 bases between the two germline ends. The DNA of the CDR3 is TGCGCCAGCAGCCGCGGGAAGGGCTACACGGTCTACGAGCAGTACTTC. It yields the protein CASSRGKGYTVYEQYF.

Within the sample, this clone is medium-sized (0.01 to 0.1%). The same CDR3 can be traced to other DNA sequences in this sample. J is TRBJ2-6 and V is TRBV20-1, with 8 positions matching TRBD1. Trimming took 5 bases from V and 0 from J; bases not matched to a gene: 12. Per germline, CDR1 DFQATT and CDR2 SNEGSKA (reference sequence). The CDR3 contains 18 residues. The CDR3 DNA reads TGCAGTGCTGGCTTTACAGGGGGGATAAGCTCTGGGGCCAACGTCCTGACTTTC. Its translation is CSAGFTGGISSGANVLTF.

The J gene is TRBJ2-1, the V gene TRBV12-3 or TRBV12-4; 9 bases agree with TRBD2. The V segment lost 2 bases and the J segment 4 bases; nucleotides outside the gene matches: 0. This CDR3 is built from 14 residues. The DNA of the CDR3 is TGTGCCAGCAGTTTAACTAGCGGGTACAATGAGCAGTTCTTC. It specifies CASSLTSGYNEQFF.

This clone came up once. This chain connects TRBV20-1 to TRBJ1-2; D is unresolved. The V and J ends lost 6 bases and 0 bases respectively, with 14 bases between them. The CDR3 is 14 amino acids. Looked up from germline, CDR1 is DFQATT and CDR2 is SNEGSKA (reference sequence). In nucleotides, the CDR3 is TGCAGTGCCATACACCCATACACTAACTATGGCTACACCTTC. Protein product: CSAIHPYTNYGYTF.

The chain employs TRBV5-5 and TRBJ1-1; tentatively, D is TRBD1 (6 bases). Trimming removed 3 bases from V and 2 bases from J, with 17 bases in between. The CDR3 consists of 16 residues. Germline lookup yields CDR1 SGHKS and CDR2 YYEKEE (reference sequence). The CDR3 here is CASSSGSGAVNTEAFF. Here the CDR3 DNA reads TGTGCCAGCAGCTCTGGGTCGGGGGCAGTAAACACTGAAGCTTTCTTT.

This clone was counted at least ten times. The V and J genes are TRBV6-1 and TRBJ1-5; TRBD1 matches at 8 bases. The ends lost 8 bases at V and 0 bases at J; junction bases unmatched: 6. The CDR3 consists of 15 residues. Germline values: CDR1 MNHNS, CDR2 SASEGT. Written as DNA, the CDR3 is TGTGCCAGCGGGGGACAGGCTAATAGCAATCAGCCCCAGCATTTT. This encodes CASGGQANSNQPQHF.

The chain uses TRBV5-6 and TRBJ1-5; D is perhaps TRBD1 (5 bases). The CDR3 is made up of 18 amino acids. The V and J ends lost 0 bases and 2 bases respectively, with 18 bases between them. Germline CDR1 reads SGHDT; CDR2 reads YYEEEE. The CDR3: CASSLGDRGRRGNQPQHF. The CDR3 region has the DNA TGTGCCAGCAGCTTGGGGGACCGGGGAAGGAGGGGCAATCAGCCCCAGCATTTT. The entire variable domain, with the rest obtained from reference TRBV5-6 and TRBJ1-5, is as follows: DAGVTQSPTHLIKTRGQQVTLRCSPKSGHDTVSWYQQALGQGPQFIFQYYEEEERQRGNFPDRFSGHQFPNYSSELNVNALLLGDSALYLCASSLGDRGRRGNQPQHFGDGTRLSIL.

CDR3 DNA: TGTGCCAGCAGCCAAGGGGTGCGGGTCGCCTCTTCAGCTAACTATGGCTACACCTTC. Encoded protein: CASSQGVRVASSANYGYTF. The chain combines TRBV14 with TRBJ1-2; D is unresolved. CDR1 is SGHDN and CDR2 is FVKESK in the germline V gene. Trimming took 1 base from V and 0 from J, leaving 21 bases between them. There are 19 residues in the CDR3. Supplemented by reference TRBV14 and TRBJ1-2, the full variable domain reads EAGVTQFPSHSVIEKGQTVTLRCDPISGHDNLYWYRRVMGKEIKFLLHFVKESKQDESGMPNNRFLAERTGGTYSTLKVQPAELEDSGVYFCASSQGVRVASSANYGYTFGSGTRLTVV.